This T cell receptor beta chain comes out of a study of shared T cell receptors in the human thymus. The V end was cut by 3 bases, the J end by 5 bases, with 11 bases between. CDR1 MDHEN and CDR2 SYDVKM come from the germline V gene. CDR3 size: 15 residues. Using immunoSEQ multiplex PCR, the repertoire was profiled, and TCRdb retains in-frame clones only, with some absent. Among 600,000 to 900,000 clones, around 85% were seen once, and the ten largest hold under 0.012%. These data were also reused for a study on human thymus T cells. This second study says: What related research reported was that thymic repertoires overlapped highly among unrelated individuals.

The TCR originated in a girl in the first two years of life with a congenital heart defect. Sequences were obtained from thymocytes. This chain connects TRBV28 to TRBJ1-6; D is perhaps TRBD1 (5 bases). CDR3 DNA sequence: TGTGCCAGCAGTTTGCGGACAAACAATAATTCACCCCTCCACTTT. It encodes CASSLRTNNNSPLHF.